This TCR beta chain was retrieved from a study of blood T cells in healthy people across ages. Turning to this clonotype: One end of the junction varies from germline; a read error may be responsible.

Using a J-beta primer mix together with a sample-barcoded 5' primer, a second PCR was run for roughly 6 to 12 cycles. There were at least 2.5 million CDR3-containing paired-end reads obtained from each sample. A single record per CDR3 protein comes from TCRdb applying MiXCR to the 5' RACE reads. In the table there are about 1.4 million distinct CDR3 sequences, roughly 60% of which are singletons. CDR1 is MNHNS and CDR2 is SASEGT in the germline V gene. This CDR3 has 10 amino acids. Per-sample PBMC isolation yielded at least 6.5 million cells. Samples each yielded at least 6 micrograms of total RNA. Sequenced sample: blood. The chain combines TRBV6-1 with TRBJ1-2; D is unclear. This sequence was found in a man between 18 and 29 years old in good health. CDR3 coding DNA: TGTACCAGTTCTAACTATGGCTACACCTTC. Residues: CTSSNYGYTF.